Listed here are 10 T cell receptor beta chains from one sample, sequenced in a study of T cells in Graves' hyperthyroidism and ophthalmopathy. Regions amplified from RNA transcripts were the TCR beta CDR3 regions. Researchers ran a first-round RT-PCR on the TCR CDR3 using the HTBI primer set. MiXCR, applied by TCRdb to the multiplex PCR reads, yields one record per CDR3 protein. The sample has hundreds of thousands of distinct CDR3 sequences; 14% are singletons. The specimen sequenced was blood. The receptors here all came from a woman aged 18-29 years with Graves' hyperthyroidism.

At least ten counts were recorded for this clonotype. V usage is TRBV10-3 and J usage is TRBJ2-2; D is undetermined. From germline, CDR1 is ENHRY and CDR2 SYGVKD. This CDR3 is 16 amino acids long. V lost 6 bases and J lost 2, with 16 bases in between. The CDR3 is CAISASGSFNTGELFF. In DNA, the CDR3 is TGTGCCATCAGCGCCTCCGGGTCCTTTAACACCGGGGAGCTGTTTTTT.

As for this clonotype: Possible read error: a much larger clone is one base away. The V gene is TRBV20-1, the J gene TRBJ2-7; 10 nucleotides agree with TRBD2. Trimming took 4 bases from V and 3 from J; bases not matched to a gene: 9. Germline V gene data show CDR1 as DFQATT and CDR2 as SNEGSKA (reference sequence). The CDR3 sequence is 15 residues long. The CDR3 protein is CSAIMSGRADYEQYF. Written as DNA, the CDR3 is TGCAGTGCTATCATGAGCGGGAGGGCCGACTACGAGCAGTACTTC.

The V and J genes are TRBV19 and TRBJ2-1; 8 positions agree with TRBD2. V shed 5 bases, J shed 8 bases, and the junction held 8 bases outside the gene matches. The V gene's germline CDR1 is LNHDA and CDR2 SQIVND (reference sequence). The CDR3 has 14 amino acids. The CDR3 nucleotides are TGTGCCAGTAGTTGGAACGGGAGGGTCGATGAGCAGTTCTTC. Its translation: CASSWNGRVDEQFF.

This clonotype was counted ten times or more. The chain has TRBV7-9 and TRBJ2-1; 11 bases are shared with TRBD2. CDR3 length equals 15 residues. Germline values: CDR1 SEHNR, CDR2 FQNEAQ (reference sequence). With 6 bases clipped from V and 4 bases from J, the junction kept 5 bases outside the gene matches. This CDR3 reads CASRGTSGSYNEQFF. CDR3 coding DNA: TGTGCCAGCAGAGGCACTAGCGGGAGTTACAATGAGCAGTTCTTC.

The V gene is TRBV10-2, the J gene TRBJ2-7; D possibly corresponds to TRBD1 (6 bases). This CDR3 has 12 residues. Between the trimmed V and J ends, which lost 6 bases and 4 bases, there was a span of 10 bases. Per the germline V gene, CDR1 is WSHSY and CDR2 is SAAADI. The CDR3 DNA is TGCGCCAGCAGACAGGGAACTTACGAGCAGTACTTC. Residues: CASRQGTYEQYF.

The chain couples TRBV7-2 to TRBJ1-1; no firm D call. Trimming stripped 5 bases from V and 4 bases from J, with 17 bases between. Germline V lookup: CDR1 SGHTA, CDR2 FQGNSA. This CDR3 contains 15 residues. CDR3: CASSLTLEGATEAFF. CDR3 coding DNA: TGTGCCAGCAGCCTTACCCTTGAAGGCGCCACTGAAGCTTTCTTT.

The chain is built from TRBV6-2 or TRBV6-3 and TRBJ2-1; 11 nucleotides match TRBD2. This CDR3 has 17 residues. Germline V gene data show CDR1 as MNHEY and CDR2 as SVGEGT. After removal of 3 bases from V and 5 bases from J, the junction contained 9 bases not matched to a gene. CDR3: CASSYLTSGVINNEQFF. DNA for the CDR3: TGTGCCAGCAGTTATTTGACTAGCGGGGTAATCAACAATGAGCAGTTCTTC.

A word on this clonotype: A read error is possible here, since a much larger clone lies one base away. This chain connects TRBV20-1 to TRBJ2-7, with 8 bases identical to TRBD1. Germline-derived CDR1 and CDR2 are DFQATT and SNEGSKA (reference sequence). This CDR3 is 14 amino acids long. The CDR3 is CSARVQGGPYERYF. The CDR3 coding sequence is TGCAGTGCTAGAGTACAGGGGGGTCCCTACGAGCGGTACTTC.

This clonotype has ten or more counts. The chain uses TRBV7-3 and TRBJ2-1, with TRBD1 identical over 7 bases. The CDR3 has 13 residues. The germline gives CDR1 SGHTA, CDR2 FQGTGA. J was trimmed by 4 bases and V by 8 bases; bases with no gene match: 5. The CDR3 coding sequence is TGTGCCAGCTCCCCAGGGGGTTACAATGAGCAGTTCTTC. This encodes CASSPGGYNEQFF. The full variable domain, in which reference TRBV7-3 and TRBJ2-1 provide the parts outside the CDR3, is GAGVSQTPSNKVTEKGKYVELRCDPISGHTALYWYRQSLGQGPEFLIYFQGTGAADDSGLPNDRFFAVRPEGSVSTLKIQRTERGDSAVYLCASSPGGYNEQFFGPGTRLTVL.

In its sample, this clonotype was seen many times. The chain is built from TRBV11-2 and TRBJ2-7; 9 nucleotides line up with TRBD2. J gave up 3 bases and V 5 bases, and 8 bases lay outside the gene matches. The CDR3 runs 15 residues. CDR1 and CDR2 (germline): SGHAT, FQNNGV. The CDR3: CASSQLAGVFYEQYF. CDR3 sequence (DNA): TGTGCCAGCAGCCAATTAGCGGGAGTATTCTACGAGCAGTACTTC.